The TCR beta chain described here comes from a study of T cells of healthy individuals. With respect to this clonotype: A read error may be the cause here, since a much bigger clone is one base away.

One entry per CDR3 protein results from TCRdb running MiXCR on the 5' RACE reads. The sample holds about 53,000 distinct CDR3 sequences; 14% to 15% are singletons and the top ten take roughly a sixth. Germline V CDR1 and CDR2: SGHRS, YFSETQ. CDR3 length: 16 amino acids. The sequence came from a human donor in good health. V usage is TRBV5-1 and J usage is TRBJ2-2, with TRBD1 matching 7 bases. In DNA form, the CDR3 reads TGCGTCAGCAGCTTGGAAGGGGGCACGGGCACCGGGGAGCTGTTTTTT. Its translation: CVSSLEGGTGTGELFF. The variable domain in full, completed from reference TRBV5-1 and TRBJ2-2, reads KAGVTQTPRYLIKTRGQQVTLSCSPISGHRSVSWYQQTPGQGLQFLFEYFSETQRNKGNFPGRFSGRQFSNSRSEMNVSTLELGDSALYLCVSSLEGGTGTGELFFGEGSRLTVL.